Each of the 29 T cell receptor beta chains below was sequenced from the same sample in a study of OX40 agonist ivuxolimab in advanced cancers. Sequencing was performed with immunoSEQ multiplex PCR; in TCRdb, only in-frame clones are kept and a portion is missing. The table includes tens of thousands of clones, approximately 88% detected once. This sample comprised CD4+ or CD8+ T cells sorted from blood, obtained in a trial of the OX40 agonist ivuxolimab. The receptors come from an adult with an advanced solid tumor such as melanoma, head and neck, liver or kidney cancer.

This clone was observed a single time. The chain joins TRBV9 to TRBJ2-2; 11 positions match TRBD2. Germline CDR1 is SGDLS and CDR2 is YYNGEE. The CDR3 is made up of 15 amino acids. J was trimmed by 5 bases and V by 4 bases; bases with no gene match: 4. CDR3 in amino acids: CASSSGLAETGELFF. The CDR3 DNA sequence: TGTGCCAGCAGCTCGGGACTAGCGGAAACCGGGGAGCTGTTTTTT.

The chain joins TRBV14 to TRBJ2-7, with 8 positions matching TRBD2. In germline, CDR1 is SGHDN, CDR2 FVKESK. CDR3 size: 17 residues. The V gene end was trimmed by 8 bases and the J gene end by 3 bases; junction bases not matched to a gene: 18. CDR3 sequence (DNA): TGTGCCAGCTTCAAAGACGGGGGGGGCGGGAGCGTCTACGAGCAGTACTTC. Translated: CASFKDGGGGSVYEQYF.

The CDR3 coding sequence is TGTGCCAGCAGCTTATTTGCGGGAACCTACAATGAGCAGTTCTTC. Amino acid sequence: CASSLFAGTYNEQFF. This chain uses TRBV7-2 with TRBJ2-1, with D possibly being TRBD2 (6 bases). With 2 bases removed from V and 2 bases from J, the gap between germline ends came to 10 bases. Per the germline V gene, CDR1 is SGHTA and CDR2 is FQGNSA. This CDR3 contains 15 residues. Drawing the rest from reference TRBV7-2 and TRBJ2-1, the complete variable domain is GAGVSQSPSNKVTEKGKDVELRCDPISGHTALYWYRQSLGQGLEFLIYFQGNSAPDKSGLPSDRFSAERTGGSVSTLTIQRTQQEDSAVYLCASSLFAGTYNEQFFGPGTRLTVL.

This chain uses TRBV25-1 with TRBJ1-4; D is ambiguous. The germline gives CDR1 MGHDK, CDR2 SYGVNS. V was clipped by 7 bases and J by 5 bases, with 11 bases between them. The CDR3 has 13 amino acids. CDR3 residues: CASTGVLNEKLFF. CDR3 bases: TGTGCCAGCACGGGAGTACTCAATGAAAAACTGTTTTTT.

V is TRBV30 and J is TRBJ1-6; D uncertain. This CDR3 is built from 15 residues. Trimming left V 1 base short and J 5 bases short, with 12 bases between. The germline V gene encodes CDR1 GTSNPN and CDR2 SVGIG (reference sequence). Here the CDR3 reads CAWSGRIRNNSPLHF. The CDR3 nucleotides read TGTGCCTGGAGTGGTAGGATCCGGAATAATTCACCCCTCCACTTT.

CDR3 DNA sequence: TGTGCCAGCAGCTTAGGGTCGGGGGCCTTAACCTACGAGCAGTACTTC. This encodes CASSLGSGALTYEQYF. V usage is TRBV7-2 and J usage is TRBJ2-7, with D perhaps being TRBD1 or TRBD2 (6 bases each). From germline, CDR1 is SGHTA and CDR2 FQGNSA. Trimming left V 1 base short and J 2 bases short, with 15 bases between. The CDR3 is 16 amino acids.

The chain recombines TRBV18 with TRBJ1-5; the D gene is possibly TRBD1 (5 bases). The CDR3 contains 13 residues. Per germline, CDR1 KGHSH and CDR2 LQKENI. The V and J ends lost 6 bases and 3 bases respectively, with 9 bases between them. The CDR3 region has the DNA TGTGCCAGCTCTAAACAGGACAATCAGCCCCAGCATTTT. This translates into CASSKQDNQPQHF. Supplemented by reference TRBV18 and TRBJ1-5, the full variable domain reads NAGVMQNPRHLVRRRGQEARLRCSPMKGHSHVYWYRQLPEEGLKFMVYLQKENIIDESGMPKERFSAEFPKEGPSILRIQQVVRGDSAAYFCASSKQDNQPQHFGDGTRLSIL.

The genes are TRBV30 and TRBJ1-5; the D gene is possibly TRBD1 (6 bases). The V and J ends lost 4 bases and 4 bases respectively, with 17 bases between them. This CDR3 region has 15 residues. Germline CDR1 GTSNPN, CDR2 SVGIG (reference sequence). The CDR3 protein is CAWKNRDKPNQPQHF. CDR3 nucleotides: TGTGCCTGGAAAAATCGGGACAAACCAAATCAGCCCCAGCATTTT.

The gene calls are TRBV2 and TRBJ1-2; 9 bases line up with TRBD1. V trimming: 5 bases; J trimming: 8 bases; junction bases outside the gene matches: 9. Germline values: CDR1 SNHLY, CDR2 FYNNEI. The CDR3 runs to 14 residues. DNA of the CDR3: TGTGCCAGCAGTCCTAACAGGGGGCAATTCGGCTACACCTTC. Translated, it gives CASSPNRGQFGYTF.

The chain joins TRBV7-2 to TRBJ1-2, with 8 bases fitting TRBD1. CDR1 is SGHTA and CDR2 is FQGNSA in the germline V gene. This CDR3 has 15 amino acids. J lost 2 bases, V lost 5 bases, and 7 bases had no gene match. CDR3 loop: CASSQDRGGNYGYTF. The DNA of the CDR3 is TGTGCCAGCAGCCAAGACAGGGGCGGAAACTATGGCTACACCTTC.

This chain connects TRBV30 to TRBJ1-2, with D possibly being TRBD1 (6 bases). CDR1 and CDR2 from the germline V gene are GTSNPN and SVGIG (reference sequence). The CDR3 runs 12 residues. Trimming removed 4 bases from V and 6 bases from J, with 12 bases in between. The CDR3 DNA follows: TGTGCCTGGACCCCGACAGGTGATGGCTACACCTTC. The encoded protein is CAWTPTGDGYTF.

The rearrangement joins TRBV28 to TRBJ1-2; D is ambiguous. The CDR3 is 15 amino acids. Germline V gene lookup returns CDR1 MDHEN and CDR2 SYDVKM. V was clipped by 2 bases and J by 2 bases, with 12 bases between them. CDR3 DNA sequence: TGTGCCAGCAGTTTAGTGGTGGGTGGCAACTATGGCTACACCTTC. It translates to CASSLVVGGNYGYTF.

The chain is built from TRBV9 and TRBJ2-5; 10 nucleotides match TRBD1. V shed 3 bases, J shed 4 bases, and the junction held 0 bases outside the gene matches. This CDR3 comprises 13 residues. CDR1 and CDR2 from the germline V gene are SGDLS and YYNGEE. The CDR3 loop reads CASSGTGGETQYF. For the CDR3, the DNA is TGTGCCAGCAGCGGGACAGGGGGAGAGACCCAGTACTTC.

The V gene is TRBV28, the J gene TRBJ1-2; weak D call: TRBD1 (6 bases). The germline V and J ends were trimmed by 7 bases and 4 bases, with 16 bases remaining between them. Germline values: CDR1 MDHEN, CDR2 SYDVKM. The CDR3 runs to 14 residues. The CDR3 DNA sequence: TGTGCCAGCACCCGGACAGAGAGGCTCTATGGCTACACCTTC. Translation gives CASTRTERLYGYTF.

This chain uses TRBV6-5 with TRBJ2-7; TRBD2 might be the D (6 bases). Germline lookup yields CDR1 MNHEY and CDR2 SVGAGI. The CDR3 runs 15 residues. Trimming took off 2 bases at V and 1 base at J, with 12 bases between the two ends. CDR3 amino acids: CASSYKLAESYEQYF. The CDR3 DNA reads TGTGCCAGCAGTTACAAATTAGCGGAGTCCTACGAGCAGTACTTC.

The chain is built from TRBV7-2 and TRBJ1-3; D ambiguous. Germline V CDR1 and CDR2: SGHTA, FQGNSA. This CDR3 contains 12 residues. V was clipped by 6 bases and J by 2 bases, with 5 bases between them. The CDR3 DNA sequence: TGTGCCAGCAGATCAGCTGGAAACACCATATATTTT. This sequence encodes CASRSAGNTIYF.

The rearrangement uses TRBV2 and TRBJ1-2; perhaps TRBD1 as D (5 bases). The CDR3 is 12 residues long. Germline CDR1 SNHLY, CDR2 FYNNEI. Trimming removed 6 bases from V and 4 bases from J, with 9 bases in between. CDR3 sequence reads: CASRDDSYGYTF. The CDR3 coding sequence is TGTGCCAGCAGGGATGACAGCTATGGCTACACCTTC.

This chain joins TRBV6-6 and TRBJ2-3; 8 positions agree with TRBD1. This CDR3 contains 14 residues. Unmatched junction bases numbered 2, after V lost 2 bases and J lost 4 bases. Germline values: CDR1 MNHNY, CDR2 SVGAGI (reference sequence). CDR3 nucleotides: TGTGCCAGCAGTTACCGGGACAGGTCAGATACGCAGTATTTT. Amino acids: CASSYRDRSDTQYF.

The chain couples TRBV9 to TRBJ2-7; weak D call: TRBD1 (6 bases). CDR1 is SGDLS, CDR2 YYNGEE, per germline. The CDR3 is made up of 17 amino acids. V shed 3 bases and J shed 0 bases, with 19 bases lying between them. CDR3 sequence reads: CASSADTGYGSSYEQYF. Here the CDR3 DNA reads TGTGCCAGCAGCGCAGACACAGGGTATGGGAGCTCCTACGAGCAGTACTTC.

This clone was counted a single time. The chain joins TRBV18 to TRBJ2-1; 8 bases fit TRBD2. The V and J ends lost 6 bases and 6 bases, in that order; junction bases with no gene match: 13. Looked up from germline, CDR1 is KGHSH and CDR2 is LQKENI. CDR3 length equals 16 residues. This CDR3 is CASSPMNGRAINEQFF. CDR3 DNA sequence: TGTGCCAGCTCCCCTATGAACGGGAGGGCCATCAATGAGCAGTTCTTC.

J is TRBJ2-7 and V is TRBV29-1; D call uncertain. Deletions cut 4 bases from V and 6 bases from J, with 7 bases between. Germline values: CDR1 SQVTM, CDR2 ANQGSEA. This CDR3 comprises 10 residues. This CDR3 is CSVADPEQYF. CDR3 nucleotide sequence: TGCAGCGTTGCGGACCCCGAGCAGTACTTC.

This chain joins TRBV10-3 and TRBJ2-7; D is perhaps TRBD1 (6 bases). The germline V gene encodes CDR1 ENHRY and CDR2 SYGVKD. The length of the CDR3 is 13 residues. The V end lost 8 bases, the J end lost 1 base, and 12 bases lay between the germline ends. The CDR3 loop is CAIHRDWSYEQYF. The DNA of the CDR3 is TGTGCCATCCACAGGGATTGGTCCTACGAGCAGTACTTC.

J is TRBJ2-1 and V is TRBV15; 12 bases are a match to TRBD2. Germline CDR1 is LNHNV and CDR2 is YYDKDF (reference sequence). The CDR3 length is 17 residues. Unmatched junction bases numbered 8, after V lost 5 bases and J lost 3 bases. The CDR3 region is CATSSFGLAGFYNEQFF. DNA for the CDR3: TGTGCCACCAGCTCCTTTGGACTAGCGGGGTTCTACAATGAGCAGTTCTTC.

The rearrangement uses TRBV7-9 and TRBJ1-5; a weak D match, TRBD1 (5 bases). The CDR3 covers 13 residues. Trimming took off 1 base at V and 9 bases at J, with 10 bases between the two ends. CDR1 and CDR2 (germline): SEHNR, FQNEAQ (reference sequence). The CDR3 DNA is TGTGCCAGCAGCTTAGGGCAGGGTTGGCCCCAGCATTTT. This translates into CASSLGQGWPQHF.

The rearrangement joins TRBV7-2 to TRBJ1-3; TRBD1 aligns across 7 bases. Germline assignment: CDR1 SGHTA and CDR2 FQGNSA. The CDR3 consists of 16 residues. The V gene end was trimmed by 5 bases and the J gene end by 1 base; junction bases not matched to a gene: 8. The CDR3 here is CASSPGQAKSGNTIYF. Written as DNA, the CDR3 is TGTGCCAGCAGCCCAGGACAGGCGAAATCTGGAAACACCATATATTTT.

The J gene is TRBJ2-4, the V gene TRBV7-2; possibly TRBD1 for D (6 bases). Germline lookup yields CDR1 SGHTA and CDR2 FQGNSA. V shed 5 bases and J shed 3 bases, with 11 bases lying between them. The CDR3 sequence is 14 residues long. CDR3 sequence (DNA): TGTGCCAGCAGCCAGGACAGTTTCAAAAACATTCAGTACTTC. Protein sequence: CASSQDSFKNIQYF.

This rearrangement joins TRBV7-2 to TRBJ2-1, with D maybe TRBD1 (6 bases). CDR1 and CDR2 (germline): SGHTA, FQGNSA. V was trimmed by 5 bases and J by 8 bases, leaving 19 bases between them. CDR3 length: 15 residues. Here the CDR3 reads CASSQHTTGLDEQFF. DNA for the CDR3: TGTGCCAGCAGCCAACACACGACAGGATTGGATGAGCAGTTCTTC.

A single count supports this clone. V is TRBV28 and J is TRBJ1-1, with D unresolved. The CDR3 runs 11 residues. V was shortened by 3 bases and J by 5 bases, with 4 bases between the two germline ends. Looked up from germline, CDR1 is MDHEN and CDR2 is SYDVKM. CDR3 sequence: CASSFYTEAFF. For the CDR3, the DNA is TGTGCCAGCAGTTTTTATACTGAAGCTTTCTTT.

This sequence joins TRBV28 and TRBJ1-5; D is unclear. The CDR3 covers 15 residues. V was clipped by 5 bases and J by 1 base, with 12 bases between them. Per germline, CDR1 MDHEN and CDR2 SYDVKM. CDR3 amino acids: CASSRGGLSNQPQHF. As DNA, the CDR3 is TGTGCCAGCAGTCGGGGAGGGTTGAGCAATCAGCCCCAGCATTTT.